Listed below are T cell receptor beta chains from one sample, sequenced in a study of T cell responses to AZD1222 COVID-19 vaccine. Generated by immunoSEQ multiplex PCR, the TCRdb table keeps only in-frame clones and is missing some. The sample gives about 200,000 clones, about 92% of which show up once; 3.6% is in the top ten. The sequencing used peripheral blood, collected 28 days after the second dose of the MenACWY control vaccine. The receptors come from an adult who received the MenACWY meningococcal vaccine as a control. Both conserved end residues are part of each CDR3. D genes are given only for firm matches. Clone size, where shown, is once, few, many, or a class for clones that have expanded.

CDR3 length | J gene | V gene | D gene | clone size | CDR3 protein | CDR3 DNA
17 | TRBJ1-5 | TRBV6-1 | TRBD1 | - | CASSDRDSGWGGQPQHF | TGTGCCAGCAGTGACCGGGACAGCGGCTGGGGAGGTCAGCCCCAGCATTTT
17 | TRBJ1-1 | TRBV3-1/TRBV3-2 | TRBD1 | - | CASSQWDRGMRSTEAFF | TGTGCCAGCAGCCAGTGGGACAGGGGAATGAGGAGCACTGAAGCTTTCTTT
16 | TRBJ2-5 | TRBV28 | TRBD2 | - | CASSPAGREGRETQYF | TGTGCCAGCAGTCCAGCGGGGCGGGAGGGTAGAGAGACCCAGTACTTC
13 | TRBJ2-4 | TRBV7-2 | - | - | CASSFKVGDIQYF | TGTGCCAGCAGCTTCAAGGTCGGGGACATTCAGTACTTC
15 | TRBJ2-5 | TRBV11-3 | TRBD2 | - | CASSLGVGREQTQYF | TGTGCCAGCAGCTTAGGAGTCGGGAGGGAACAGACCCAGTACTTC
14 | TRBJ2-2 | TRBV6-6 | - | - | CASTPGQHTGELFF | TGTGCCAGCACCCCGGGGCAGCACACCGGGGAGCTGTTTTTT
14 | TRBJ1-1 | TRBV2 | - | - | CASSELRGDTEAFF | TGTGCCAGCAGTGAGCTCAGGGGAGACACTGAAGCTTTCTTT
12 | TRBJ2-1 | TRBV5-1 | - | - | CASSLGAEGQFF | TGCGCCAGCAGCTTGGGGGCCGAGGGGCAGTTCTTC
12 | TRBJ2-5 | TRBV12-3/TRBV12-4 | - | - | CASSSSPKTQYF | TGTGCCAGCAGTTCCTCACCCAAGACCCAGTACTTC
15 | TRBJ2-7 | TRBV3-1/TRBV3-2 | TRBD1 | - | CASSRSTGTPYEQYF | TGTGCCAGCAGCCGCTCGACAGGGACCCCCTACGAGCAGTACTTC
14 | TRBJ1-3 | TRBV5-1 | TRBD1 | - | CASSTRGPGNTIYF | TGCGCCAGCAGCACCAGGGGGCCGGGAAACACCATATATTTT
13 | TRBJ1-4 | TRBV30 | - | - | CAWSVDPSGKLFF | TGTGCCTGGAGTGTAGACCCTTCAGGAAAACTGTTTTTT
12 | TRBJ1-3 | TRBV28 | - | - | CASMVGEDTIYF | TGTGCCAGCATGGTGGGGGAGGACACCATATATTTT
12 | TRBJ1-2 | TRBV24-1 | - | - | CATRTASEGYTF | TGTGCCACCAGAACAGCTTCGGAGGGCTACACCTTC
15 | TRBJ2-7 | TRBV7-2 | TRBD2 | - | CASSPLAGESYEQYF | TGTGCCAGCAGCCCCTTAGCGGGAGAGTCCTACGAGCAGTACTTC
17 | TRBJ2-1 | TRBV9 | - | - | CASSVDRGRSSYNEQFF | TGTGCCAGCAGCGTAGATCGGGGCCGAAGCTCCTACAATGAGCAGTTCTTC
16 | TRBJ1-2 | TRBV7-9 | TRBD1 | - | CASSLDLQGAYRGYTF | TGTGCCAGCAGCTTAGATCTACAGGGGGCTTATCGTGGCTACACCTTC
14 | TRBJ1-3 | TRBV28 | - | - | CASNEDNSGNTIYF | TGTGCCAGCAACGAGGATAACTCTGGAAACACCATATATTTT
13 | TRBJ2-5 | TRBV5-1 | TRBD2 | - | CASSSGGGETQYF | TGCGCCAGCAGCTCCGGCGGGGGGGAGACCCAGTACTTC
14 | TRBJ1-6 | TRBV27 | - | - | CASRRRRNNSPLHF | TGTGCCAGCAGGCGAAGACGGAATAATTCACCCCTCCACTTT
11 | TRBJ1-1 | TRBV29-1 | TRBD1 | once | CSVEQGARAFF | TGCAGCGTGGAGCAGGGGGCAAGAGCTTTCTTT
14 | TRBJ1-2 | TRBV3-1/TRBV3-2 | - | once | CASSQGADNYGYTF | TGTGCCAGCAGCCAAGGGGCAGACAACTATGGCTACACCTTC
11 | TRBJ2-7 | TRBV3-1/TRBV3-2 | - | - | CASSQLAEQYF | TGTGCCAGCAGCCAATTAGCCGAGCAGTACTTC
17 | TRBJ2-1 | TRBV27 | TRBD2 | - | CASSLRLLAGTFNEQFF | TGTGCCAGCAGCCTACGACTTCTAGCGGGAACATTCAATGAGCAGTTCTTC
16 | TRBJ1-3 | TRBV5-5 | - | - | CASSLVVFSSGNTIYF | TGTGCCAGCAGCTTGGTCGTATTTAGCTCTGGAAACACCATATATTTT
12 | TRBJ1-5 | TRBV10-3 | - | once | CAIRTDNQPQHF | TGTGCCATCAGGACGGACAATCAGCCCCAGCATTTT
12 | TRBJ2-7 | TRBV30 | - | few | CAWSVLSYEQYF | TGTGCCTGGAGTGTACTATCCTACGAGCAGTACTTC
16 | TRBJ2-2 | TRBV7-3 | TRBD1 | - | CASSLTGTGDTGELFF | TGTGCCAGCAGCTTAACCGGGACAGGGGACACCGGGGAGCTGTTTTTT
15 | TRBJ1-4 | TRBV5-6 | - | - | CASSFYRTPSEKLFF | TGTGCCAGCAGCTTCTATCGGACGCCTTCGGAAAAACTGTTTTTT
14 | TRBJ2-5 | TRBV11-3 | TRBD1 | - | CASSIYRGQETQYF | TGTGCCAGCAGCATATACAGGGGCCAAGAGACCCAGTACTTC
16 | TRBJ2-3 | TRBV29-1 | TRBD2 | - | CSARNGRLSSTDTQYF | TGCAGCGCCAGGAACGGGAGGTTATCTAGCACAGATACGCAGTATTTT
11 | TRBJ2-1 | TRBV3-1/TRBV3-2 | - | - | CASSHSHEQFF | TGTGCCAGCAGCCATAGCCATGAGCAGTTCTTC
13 | TRBJ2-2 | TRBV19 | - | - | CASWSRSTGELFF | TGTGCCAGTTGGAGCAGGAGCACCGGGGAGCTGTTTTTT
13 | TRBJ1-2 | TRBV28 | - | - | CASSLTGSYGYTF | TGTGCCAGCAGTTTAACAGGGAGCTATGGCTACACCTTC
16 | TRBJ1-5 | TRBV28 | - | - | CASSFSAGNSNQPQHF | TGTGCCAGCAGTTTTTCGGCGGGGAATAGCAATCAGCCCCAGCATTTT
11 | TRBJ2-7 | TRBV2 | - | once | CASSVSYEQYF | TGTGCCAGCAGCGTGAGCTACGAGCAGTACTTC
13 | TRBJ1-2 | TRBV6-5 | TRBD1 | - | CASTQRGQRIDSF | TGTGCCAGCACTCAGAGGGGACAGAGGATAGACAGCTTC
15 | TRBJ1-4 | TRBV5-1 | - | - | CASSPRTGVGVKLFF | TGCGCCAGCAGCCCCCGTACGGGCGTTGGGGTAAAACTGTTTTTT
10 | TRBJ1-5 | TRBV20-1 | - | - | CSVMGQPQHF | TGCAGTGTTATGGGCCAGCCCCAGCATTTT
14 | TRBJ1-1 | TRBV24-1 | TRBD1 | - | CATTGGRDGTEAFF | TGTGCCACCACAGGGGGCAGGGACGGCACTGAAGCTTTCTTT
13 | TRBJ1-2 | TRBV27 | TRBD1 | once | CASSFAGGYGYTF | TGTGCCAGCAGTTTTGCAGGGGGGTATGGCTACACCTTC
13 | TRBJ1-1 | TRBV28 | - | - | CASSGSWDTEAFF | TGTGCCAGCAGTGGCTCCTGGGACACTGAAGCTTTCTTT
15 | TRBJ2-7 | TRBV30 | - | - | CAWSVGGRGINEQYF | TGTGCCTGGAGTGTAGGAGGGAGGGGGATCAACGAGCAGTACTTC
18 | TRBJ1-6 | TRBV28 | TRBD1 | - | CASSLGTVLLRGNSPLHF | TGTGCCAGCAGCCTAGGGACAGTCCTATTACGGGGAAATTCACCCCTCCACTTT
13 | TRBJ2-7 | TRBV11-3 | TRBD2 | - | CASAVSGTSEQYF | TGTGCCAGCGCCGTTAGCGGGACGAGTGAGCAGTACTTC
12 | TRBJ2-7 | TRBV10-2 | - | - | CASRQQVYEQYF | TGCGCCAGCAGGCAACAGGTCTACGAGCAGTACTTC
13 | TRBJ1-1 | TRBV11-1 | - | - | CASSLGEGTEAFF | TGTGCCAGCAGCTTAGGGGAGGGGACTGAAGCTTTCTTT
16 | TRBJ2-1 | TRBV4-1 | - | - | CASSQDRLGTANEQFF | TGCGCCAGCAGCCAAGATCGGCTAGGAACAGCAAATGAGCAGTTCTTC
16 | TRBJ1-2 | TRBV6-5 | TRBD1 | - | CASSYNRGFANYGYTF | TGTGCCAGCAGTTACAACAGGGGATTTGCTAACTATGGCTACACCTTC
15 | TRBJ1-1 | TRBV5-8 | - | - | CASSLHSWGSTEAFF | TGTGCCAGCAGCTTGCACAGCTGGGGCTCCACTGAAGCTTTCTTT
14 | TRBJ2-5 | TRBV7-9 | - | - | CASSLGGFQETQYF | TGTGCCAGCAGCTTAGGGGGATTCCAAGAGACCCAGTACTTC
13 | TRBJ2-2 | TRBV6-4 | - | - | CASSREASGELFF | TGTGCCAGCAGTCGTGAGGCGTCCGGGGAGCTGTTTTTT
14 | TRBJ1-2 | TRBV24-1 | - | - | CATSLTGRGGGYTF | TGTGCCACCAGTCTTACGGGAAGGGGTGGTGGCTACACCTTC
16 | TRBJ1-1 | TRBV28 | TRBD1 | - | CASRAGARGWNTEAFF | TGTGCCAGCAGGGCAGGGGCCAGGGGGTGGAACACTGAAGCTTTCTTT
19 | TRBJ2-6 | TRBV9 | - | - | CASSVEGIDRSSGANVLTF | TGTGCCAGCAGCGTAGAGGGAATAGACAGGAGCTCTGGGGCCAACGTCCTGACTTTC
15 | TRBJ1-2 | TRBV24-1 | TRBD1 | - | CATSDQHRGVDGYTF | TGTGCCACCAGTGACCAGCACAGGGGGGTAGATGGCTACACCTTC
15 | TRBJ1-1 | TRBV18 | - | few | CASSSLGQGNTEAFF | TGTGCCAGCTCATCCTTGGGCCAGGGGAACACTGAAGCTTTCTTT
13 | TRBJ1-5 | TRBV5-5 | - | - | CASSLAGDQPQHF | TGTGCCAGCAGCTTGGCAGGGGATCAGCCCCAGCATTTT
13 | TRBJ2-1 | TRBV9 | - | once | CASSVAPGGEQFF | TGTGCCAGCAGCGTAGCTCCAGGTGGTGAGCAGTTCTTC
15 | TRBJ1-5 | TRBV7-8 | TRBD1 | - | CASSLTTGDRQPQHF | TGTGCCAGCAGCTTAACTACAGGGGATAGGCAGCCCCAGCATTTT